This paragraph reports one TCR beta chain. Antigen: not known. The TCRbeta library incorporated unique molecular identifiers. TCRdb reanalysed the PCR reads using MiXCR and keeps one entry per CDR3 protein. This repertoire shows 81,000 or so distinct CDR3 sequences, 15% to 17% found once; its top ten account for about 20%. The sample is drawn from a study of T-cell reconstitution after alpha-beta-depleted transplantation in children. Looked up from germline, CDR1 is DFQATT and CDR2 is SNEGSKA (reference sequence). This CDR3 region has 13 residues. V shed 6 bases and J shed 4 bases, with 13 bases lying between them. Study-level findings and limits: When one year had passed after transplant, most T-cell counts and diversity came from newly produced T cells. Diversity of TCRbeta at day 60 was high in some patients, arising from surviving recipient T cells and thymic progenitors. Expanded graft clones numbering several hundred reportedly gave rise to alpha-beta T cells about two months after transplant.

V is TRBV20-1 and J is TRBJ2-4; maybe TRBD1 (6 bases). Specimen: PBMCs, mostly from graft donor cells, collected 180 days after TCRalphabeta/CD19-depleted stem cell transplant. This TCR derives from a male patient between 2 and 10 years old who had a stem cell transplant for acute lymphoblastic leukemia, so the T cells may come from the graft donor. This CDR3 is CSALGTQKNIQYF. CDR3 in DNA: TGCAGTGCCCTAGGGACACAAAAAAACATTCAGTACTTC.